The rows below give T cell receptor beta chains drawn from one sample of a study of human T cells and chemical hapten exposure. From the RACE reads, TCRdb called clonotypes with MiXCR, one entry per CDR3 protein. The table lists 60,000 to 70,000 distinct CDR3 sequences, 9.5% to 12% of them singletons. The sample consisted of whole blood, taken in connection with sensitization to the hapten diphenylcyclopropenone (DPC). The receptors come from a woman in her forties or fifties with alopecia areata. Some clones in this sample may be carry-over from other donors' samples. CDR3s leave out the opening cysteine and the closing phenylalanine or tryptophan. Fields, in order: J gene, V gene, CDR3 protein.

TRBJ2-6 TRBV5-6 ASSLTQTGANVLT
TRBJ1-2 TRBV2 ASSDGLANYGYT
TRBJ1-6 TRBV29-1 SVGQGEGSPLH
TRBJ2-7 TRBV6-1 AGGLAGAHEQY
TRBJ1-5 TRBV12-3/TRBV12-4 ASSPGQGYSNQPQH
TRBJ1-1 TRBV6-5 ASSLDSFMNTEAF
TRBJ1-2 TRBV7-9 ASSAGHLNYGYT
TRBJ2-6 TRBV7-7 ASSLGYGANVLT
TRBJ2-4 TRBV28 ASRTPNRVNIQY
TRBJ2-1 TRBV7-8 ASSLEMRRGGSYNEQF
TRBJ1-1 TRBV28 ASRGMTGDAF
TRBJ1-1 TRBV27 ASSLRAHTEAF
TRBJ2-4 TRBV6-2/TRBV6-3 ASSYRGTLEY
TRBJ1-4 TRBV27 ASSLLGELPTNEKLF
TRBJ1-5 TRBV7-9 ASSNSNQPQH
TRBJ2-7 TRBV27 ASSSRGLAGKQY
TRBJ1-3 TRBV30 AWNQSPTIY
TRBJ1-1 TRBV4-1 ASSQVQAGVTEAF
TRBJ2-3 TRBV11-2 ASSRDLSTDTQY
TRBJ2-1 TRBV23-1 ASSRTGRLNEQF
TRBJ2-3 TRBV5-1 ASSPGVVGVADTQY
TRBJ1-6 TRBV9 ASSAYGRTYNSPLH
TRBJ2-3 TRBV5-1 ASSLTLAGGQDTQY
TRBJ2-1 TRBV18 ASRPTSSYNEQF
TRBJ1-3 TRBV6-2/TRBV6-3 ASSATGLGNTIY
TRBJ1-1 TRBV7-9 ASSFFGDRVEAF
TRBJ2-7 TRBV7-9 ASSRGGSEQY
TRBJ2-7 TRBV6-2/TRBV6-3 ASSTIRQGPDNEQY